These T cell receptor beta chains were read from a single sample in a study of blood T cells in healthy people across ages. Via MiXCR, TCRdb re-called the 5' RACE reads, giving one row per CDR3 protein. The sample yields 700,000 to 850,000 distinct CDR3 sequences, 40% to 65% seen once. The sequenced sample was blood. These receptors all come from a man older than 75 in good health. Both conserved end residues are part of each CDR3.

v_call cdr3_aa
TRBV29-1 CSVSRGNTGELFF
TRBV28 CASSLIRDYSYEQYF
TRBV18 CASSPTQGTNEKLFF
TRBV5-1 CASSPGQGQRSNYDYTF
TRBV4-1 CASSQVQLGEQYF
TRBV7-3 CASSLSLLAGGTDTQYF
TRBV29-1 CSVEDPRTNYGYTF
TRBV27 CASSLFWGGRVVRTDTQYF
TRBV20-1 CSASLGSLNEQFF
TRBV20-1 CSASYGFNEQFF
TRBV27 CASRREQGWNEQFF
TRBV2 CASSETGEGYGYTF
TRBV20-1 CSATQGANQPQHF
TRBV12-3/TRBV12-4 CASSSGGAGVNEQYF
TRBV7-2 CASSLGGASGSIQYF
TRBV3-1 CASSQERDRASNTEAFF
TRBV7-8 CASSLLFRDRGLDTGELFF
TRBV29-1 CSVEEGIRYGYTF
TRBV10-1 CASSRGYYEQYF
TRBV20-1 CSASMGFENNSPLHF
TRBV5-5 CASSVIRPGGGGELFF
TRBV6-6 CASSYSGSYEQYF
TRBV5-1 CASSRAAASYEQYF
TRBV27 CASSGQARETQYF
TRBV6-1 CASAWLAGEAWVEQYF
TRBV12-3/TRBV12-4 CASSFGGSGRLGETQYF
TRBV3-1 CASSQGRVGRNAEAFF
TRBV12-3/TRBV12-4 CASSLGLVPSYEQYF
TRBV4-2 CASSQVGGTYEQYF
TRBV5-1 CASSLAVEGNEQYF
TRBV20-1 CSATTSGREGHNEQFF
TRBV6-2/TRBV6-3 CASSPGSGNSPLHF
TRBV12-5 CASGPPTGAPAYNEQFF
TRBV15 CATSRDSRAEKLFF
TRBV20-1 CSAWGQGSDTEAFF
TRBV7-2 CASSLDSGREQETQYF
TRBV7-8 CASSLDAIAGVRTQYF
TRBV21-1 CASSTRGEDRYEQYF
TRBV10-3 CAISESLAGGTSIDTQYF
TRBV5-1 CASSPGLAGSGEFF
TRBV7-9 CASSLEFRQTGYTF
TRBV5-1 CASSLVYMDDSNHGYTF
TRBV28 CASTLGGTVQRKGQFF
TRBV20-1 CSAGTSSNNEQFF
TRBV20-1 CSTSRGTSTNEQYF
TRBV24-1 CATSDPPRGSGYTF
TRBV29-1 CSVFRESYNEQFF
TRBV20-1 CSAIRQGNQPQHF
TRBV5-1 CASSERVGGYNEQFF
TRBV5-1 CASRRLAGENEQFF
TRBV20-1 CSAVRVNTEAFF
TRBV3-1 CASSQDSGRCAYF
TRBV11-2 CASSLIRNYNEQFF
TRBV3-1 CASSPKTGGANVLTF